This T cell receptor beta chain was sequenced for a study of blood T cell repertoires in COVID-19. Study summary: PBMCs, B-cell-depleted T cells, or T cells provided the cDNA or gDNA that made up the material.

From germline, CDR1 is LNHNV and CDR2 YYDKDF (reference sequence). The trim removed 2 bases at V and 4 bases at J, leaving 7 bases unmatched. The CDR3 runs 17 residues. This table comes from immunoSEQ multiplex PCR, and its TCRdb copy is limited to in-frame clones, with some not included. The top ten clones hold over 2.5% of a sample with 120,000 to 150,000 clones, 70% to 90% of them seen once. This clone was detected once. Sample: peripheral blood. The source is a human donor with acute or convalescent COVID-19. The donor label of this sample is uncertain. V usage is TRBV15 and J usage is TRBJ2-1, with 11 positions matching TRBD2. CDR3 in amino acids: CATSRLTSGALYNEQFF. CDR3 sequence (DNA): TGTGCCACCAGCAGACTGACTAGCGGGGCATTGTACAATGAGCAGTTCTTC.